Sequencing of this T cell receptor (beta chain) was carried out in a study of early T cells in non-severe SARS-CoV-2 infection. The library protocol tagged individual cDNA molecules with unique molecular identifiers. From the 5' RACE reads, TCRdb called clonotypes with MiXCR, one entry per CDR3 protein. Among about 61,000 distinct CDR3 sequences listed, about 12% were seen once. The material sequenced was whole blood, taken at baseline. This TCR derives from an adult who was a healthcare worker with PCR-confirmed SARS-CoV-2 infection or an uninfected control (not recorded which). The donor label of this sample is uncertain.

The CDR3 sequence: CASSVTPSSYNEQFF. The CDR3 nucleotides are TGTGCCAGCAGCGTTACCCCCAGCTCCTACAATGAGCAGTTCTTC. This chain connects TRBV9 to TRBJ2-1; D is ambiguous. This CDR3 has 15 residues. Germline CDR1 is SGDLS and CDR2 is YYNGEE. V was trimmed by 2 bases and J by 0 bases, leaving 9 bases between them.